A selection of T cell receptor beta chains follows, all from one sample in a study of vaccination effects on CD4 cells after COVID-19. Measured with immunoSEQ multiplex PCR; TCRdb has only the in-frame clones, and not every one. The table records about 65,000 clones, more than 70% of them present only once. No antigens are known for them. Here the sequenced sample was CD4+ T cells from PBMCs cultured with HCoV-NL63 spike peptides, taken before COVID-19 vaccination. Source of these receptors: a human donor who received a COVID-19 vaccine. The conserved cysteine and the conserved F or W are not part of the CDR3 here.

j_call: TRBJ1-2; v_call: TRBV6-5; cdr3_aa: ATKRDTDYGYT
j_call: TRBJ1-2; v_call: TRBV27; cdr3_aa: ASSLIGPRHGYT
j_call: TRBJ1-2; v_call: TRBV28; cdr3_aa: ASCPGRLLGYT
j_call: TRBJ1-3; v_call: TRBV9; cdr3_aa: ASSVDVGNTIY
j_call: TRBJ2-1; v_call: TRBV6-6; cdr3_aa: ASSDYSAENEQF
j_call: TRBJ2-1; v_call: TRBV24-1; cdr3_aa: ATSDPTSGGAEEQF
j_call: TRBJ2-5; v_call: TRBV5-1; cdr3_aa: ASSRYAGIQETQY
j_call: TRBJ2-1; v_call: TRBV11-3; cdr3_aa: ASSADRDEQF
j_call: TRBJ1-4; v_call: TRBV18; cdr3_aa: ASSPENRAEKLF
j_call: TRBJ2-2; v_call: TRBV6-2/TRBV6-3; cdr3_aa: ASSRGTIRVGELF
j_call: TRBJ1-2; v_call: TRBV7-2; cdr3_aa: ASSPFDSSRGYT
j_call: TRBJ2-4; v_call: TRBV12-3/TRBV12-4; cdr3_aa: ASKGYHIQY
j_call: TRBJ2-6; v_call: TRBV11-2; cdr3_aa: ASSFSGANVLT
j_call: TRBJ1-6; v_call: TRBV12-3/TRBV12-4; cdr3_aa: ASSLQRAPLH
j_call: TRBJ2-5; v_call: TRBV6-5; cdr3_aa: ASSYSRGGWLETQY
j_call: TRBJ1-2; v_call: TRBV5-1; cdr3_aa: ASSLKGHGYT
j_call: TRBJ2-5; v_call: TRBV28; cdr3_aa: ASSPYSAAEGETQY
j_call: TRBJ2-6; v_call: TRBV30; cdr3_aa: AWSEQVSGANVLT
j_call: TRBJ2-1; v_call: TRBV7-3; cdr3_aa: ASSFDYGKEQF
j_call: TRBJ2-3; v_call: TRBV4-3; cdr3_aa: ASSPRGVATDTQY
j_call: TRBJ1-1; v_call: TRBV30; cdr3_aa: AWIKEPGGAF
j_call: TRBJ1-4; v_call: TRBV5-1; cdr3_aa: ASSRGDSNEKLF
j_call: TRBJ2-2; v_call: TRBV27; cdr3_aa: ASRKRLAGTGELF
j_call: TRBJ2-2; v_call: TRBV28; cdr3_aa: ASNGGAGTGELF
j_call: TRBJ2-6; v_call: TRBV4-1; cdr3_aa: ASSPGGALFGANVLT
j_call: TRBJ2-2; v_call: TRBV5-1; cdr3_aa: ASSLNPTNTGELF
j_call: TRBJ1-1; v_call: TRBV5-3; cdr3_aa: AAHQGQGKVTEAF
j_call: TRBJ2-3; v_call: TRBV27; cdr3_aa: ASSLLLARDTQY
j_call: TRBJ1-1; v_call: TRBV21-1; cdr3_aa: ASRIKLATQRTEAF
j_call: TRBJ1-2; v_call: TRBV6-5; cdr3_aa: ASTSQLYYGYT
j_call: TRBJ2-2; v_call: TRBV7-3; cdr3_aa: ASSLGQNTGELF
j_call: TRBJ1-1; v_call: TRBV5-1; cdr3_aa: ASSFSMGQKTEAF
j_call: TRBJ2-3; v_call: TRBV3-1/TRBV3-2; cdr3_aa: ASSQVPDTQY
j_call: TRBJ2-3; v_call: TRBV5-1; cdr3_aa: ASSSIWTSGKSSTDTQY
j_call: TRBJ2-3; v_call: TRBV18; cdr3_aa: ASSPQDTDTQY
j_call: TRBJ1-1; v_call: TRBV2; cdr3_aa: ASSVPMDSWGTEAF
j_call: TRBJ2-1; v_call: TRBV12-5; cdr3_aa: ASGQRLAGNNNEQF
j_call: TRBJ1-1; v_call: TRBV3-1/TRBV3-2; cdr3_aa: ASRRGLNTEAF
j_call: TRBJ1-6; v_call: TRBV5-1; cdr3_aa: ASSLAGEGFSSPLH
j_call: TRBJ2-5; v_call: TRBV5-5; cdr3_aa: ASSLGPALETQY
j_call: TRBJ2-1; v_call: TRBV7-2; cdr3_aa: ASRPPGGRSEQF
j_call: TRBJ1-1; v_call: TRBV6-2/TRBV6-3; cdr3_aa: ASSRGWNTEAF
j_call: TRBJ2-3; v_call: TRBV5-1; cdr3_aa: ASRDTGDTDTQY
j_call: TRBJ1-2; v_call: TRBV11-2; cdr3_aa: ASRHTGGDGYT
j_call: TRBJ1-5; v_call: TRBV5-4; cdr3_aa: ASSPDRVSQPQH
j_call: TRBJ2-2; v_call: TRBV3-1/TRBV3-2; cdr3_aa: ASSQRTERNTGELF
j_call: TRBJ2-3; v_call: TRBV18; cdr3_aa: ASSPGSRSDTQY
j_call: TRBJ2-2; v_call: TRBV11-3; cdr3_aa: ASSYPRGELF
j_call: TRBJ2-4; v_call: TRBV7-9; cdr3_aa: ASSTQTARKNIQY
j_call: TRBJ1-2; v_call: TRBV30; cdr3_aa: AWSRYYGYT